Sequencing of this T cell receptor beta chain was carried out in a study of neurological immune-mediated disorders. In germline, CDR1 is SGHRS, CDR2 YFSETQ. The V and J ends lost 1 base and 4 bases respectively, with 6 bases between them. CDR3 length: 13 amino acids. This clonotype appeared many times. One entry per CDR3 protein results from TCRdb running MiXCR on the 5' RACE reads. The data contain about 50,000 distinct CDR3 sequences, 10% of them singletons. The sample comprised PBMCs. V and J are TRBV5-1 and TRBJ2-1, with D uncertain. This clonotype originated in a woman in her thirties or forties with HTLV-1-associated myelopathy (HAM/TSP). The DNA for the CDR3 is TGCGCCAGCAGCTTGCAGGAGTACAATGAGCAGTTCTTC. Translation gives CASSLQEYNEQFF.